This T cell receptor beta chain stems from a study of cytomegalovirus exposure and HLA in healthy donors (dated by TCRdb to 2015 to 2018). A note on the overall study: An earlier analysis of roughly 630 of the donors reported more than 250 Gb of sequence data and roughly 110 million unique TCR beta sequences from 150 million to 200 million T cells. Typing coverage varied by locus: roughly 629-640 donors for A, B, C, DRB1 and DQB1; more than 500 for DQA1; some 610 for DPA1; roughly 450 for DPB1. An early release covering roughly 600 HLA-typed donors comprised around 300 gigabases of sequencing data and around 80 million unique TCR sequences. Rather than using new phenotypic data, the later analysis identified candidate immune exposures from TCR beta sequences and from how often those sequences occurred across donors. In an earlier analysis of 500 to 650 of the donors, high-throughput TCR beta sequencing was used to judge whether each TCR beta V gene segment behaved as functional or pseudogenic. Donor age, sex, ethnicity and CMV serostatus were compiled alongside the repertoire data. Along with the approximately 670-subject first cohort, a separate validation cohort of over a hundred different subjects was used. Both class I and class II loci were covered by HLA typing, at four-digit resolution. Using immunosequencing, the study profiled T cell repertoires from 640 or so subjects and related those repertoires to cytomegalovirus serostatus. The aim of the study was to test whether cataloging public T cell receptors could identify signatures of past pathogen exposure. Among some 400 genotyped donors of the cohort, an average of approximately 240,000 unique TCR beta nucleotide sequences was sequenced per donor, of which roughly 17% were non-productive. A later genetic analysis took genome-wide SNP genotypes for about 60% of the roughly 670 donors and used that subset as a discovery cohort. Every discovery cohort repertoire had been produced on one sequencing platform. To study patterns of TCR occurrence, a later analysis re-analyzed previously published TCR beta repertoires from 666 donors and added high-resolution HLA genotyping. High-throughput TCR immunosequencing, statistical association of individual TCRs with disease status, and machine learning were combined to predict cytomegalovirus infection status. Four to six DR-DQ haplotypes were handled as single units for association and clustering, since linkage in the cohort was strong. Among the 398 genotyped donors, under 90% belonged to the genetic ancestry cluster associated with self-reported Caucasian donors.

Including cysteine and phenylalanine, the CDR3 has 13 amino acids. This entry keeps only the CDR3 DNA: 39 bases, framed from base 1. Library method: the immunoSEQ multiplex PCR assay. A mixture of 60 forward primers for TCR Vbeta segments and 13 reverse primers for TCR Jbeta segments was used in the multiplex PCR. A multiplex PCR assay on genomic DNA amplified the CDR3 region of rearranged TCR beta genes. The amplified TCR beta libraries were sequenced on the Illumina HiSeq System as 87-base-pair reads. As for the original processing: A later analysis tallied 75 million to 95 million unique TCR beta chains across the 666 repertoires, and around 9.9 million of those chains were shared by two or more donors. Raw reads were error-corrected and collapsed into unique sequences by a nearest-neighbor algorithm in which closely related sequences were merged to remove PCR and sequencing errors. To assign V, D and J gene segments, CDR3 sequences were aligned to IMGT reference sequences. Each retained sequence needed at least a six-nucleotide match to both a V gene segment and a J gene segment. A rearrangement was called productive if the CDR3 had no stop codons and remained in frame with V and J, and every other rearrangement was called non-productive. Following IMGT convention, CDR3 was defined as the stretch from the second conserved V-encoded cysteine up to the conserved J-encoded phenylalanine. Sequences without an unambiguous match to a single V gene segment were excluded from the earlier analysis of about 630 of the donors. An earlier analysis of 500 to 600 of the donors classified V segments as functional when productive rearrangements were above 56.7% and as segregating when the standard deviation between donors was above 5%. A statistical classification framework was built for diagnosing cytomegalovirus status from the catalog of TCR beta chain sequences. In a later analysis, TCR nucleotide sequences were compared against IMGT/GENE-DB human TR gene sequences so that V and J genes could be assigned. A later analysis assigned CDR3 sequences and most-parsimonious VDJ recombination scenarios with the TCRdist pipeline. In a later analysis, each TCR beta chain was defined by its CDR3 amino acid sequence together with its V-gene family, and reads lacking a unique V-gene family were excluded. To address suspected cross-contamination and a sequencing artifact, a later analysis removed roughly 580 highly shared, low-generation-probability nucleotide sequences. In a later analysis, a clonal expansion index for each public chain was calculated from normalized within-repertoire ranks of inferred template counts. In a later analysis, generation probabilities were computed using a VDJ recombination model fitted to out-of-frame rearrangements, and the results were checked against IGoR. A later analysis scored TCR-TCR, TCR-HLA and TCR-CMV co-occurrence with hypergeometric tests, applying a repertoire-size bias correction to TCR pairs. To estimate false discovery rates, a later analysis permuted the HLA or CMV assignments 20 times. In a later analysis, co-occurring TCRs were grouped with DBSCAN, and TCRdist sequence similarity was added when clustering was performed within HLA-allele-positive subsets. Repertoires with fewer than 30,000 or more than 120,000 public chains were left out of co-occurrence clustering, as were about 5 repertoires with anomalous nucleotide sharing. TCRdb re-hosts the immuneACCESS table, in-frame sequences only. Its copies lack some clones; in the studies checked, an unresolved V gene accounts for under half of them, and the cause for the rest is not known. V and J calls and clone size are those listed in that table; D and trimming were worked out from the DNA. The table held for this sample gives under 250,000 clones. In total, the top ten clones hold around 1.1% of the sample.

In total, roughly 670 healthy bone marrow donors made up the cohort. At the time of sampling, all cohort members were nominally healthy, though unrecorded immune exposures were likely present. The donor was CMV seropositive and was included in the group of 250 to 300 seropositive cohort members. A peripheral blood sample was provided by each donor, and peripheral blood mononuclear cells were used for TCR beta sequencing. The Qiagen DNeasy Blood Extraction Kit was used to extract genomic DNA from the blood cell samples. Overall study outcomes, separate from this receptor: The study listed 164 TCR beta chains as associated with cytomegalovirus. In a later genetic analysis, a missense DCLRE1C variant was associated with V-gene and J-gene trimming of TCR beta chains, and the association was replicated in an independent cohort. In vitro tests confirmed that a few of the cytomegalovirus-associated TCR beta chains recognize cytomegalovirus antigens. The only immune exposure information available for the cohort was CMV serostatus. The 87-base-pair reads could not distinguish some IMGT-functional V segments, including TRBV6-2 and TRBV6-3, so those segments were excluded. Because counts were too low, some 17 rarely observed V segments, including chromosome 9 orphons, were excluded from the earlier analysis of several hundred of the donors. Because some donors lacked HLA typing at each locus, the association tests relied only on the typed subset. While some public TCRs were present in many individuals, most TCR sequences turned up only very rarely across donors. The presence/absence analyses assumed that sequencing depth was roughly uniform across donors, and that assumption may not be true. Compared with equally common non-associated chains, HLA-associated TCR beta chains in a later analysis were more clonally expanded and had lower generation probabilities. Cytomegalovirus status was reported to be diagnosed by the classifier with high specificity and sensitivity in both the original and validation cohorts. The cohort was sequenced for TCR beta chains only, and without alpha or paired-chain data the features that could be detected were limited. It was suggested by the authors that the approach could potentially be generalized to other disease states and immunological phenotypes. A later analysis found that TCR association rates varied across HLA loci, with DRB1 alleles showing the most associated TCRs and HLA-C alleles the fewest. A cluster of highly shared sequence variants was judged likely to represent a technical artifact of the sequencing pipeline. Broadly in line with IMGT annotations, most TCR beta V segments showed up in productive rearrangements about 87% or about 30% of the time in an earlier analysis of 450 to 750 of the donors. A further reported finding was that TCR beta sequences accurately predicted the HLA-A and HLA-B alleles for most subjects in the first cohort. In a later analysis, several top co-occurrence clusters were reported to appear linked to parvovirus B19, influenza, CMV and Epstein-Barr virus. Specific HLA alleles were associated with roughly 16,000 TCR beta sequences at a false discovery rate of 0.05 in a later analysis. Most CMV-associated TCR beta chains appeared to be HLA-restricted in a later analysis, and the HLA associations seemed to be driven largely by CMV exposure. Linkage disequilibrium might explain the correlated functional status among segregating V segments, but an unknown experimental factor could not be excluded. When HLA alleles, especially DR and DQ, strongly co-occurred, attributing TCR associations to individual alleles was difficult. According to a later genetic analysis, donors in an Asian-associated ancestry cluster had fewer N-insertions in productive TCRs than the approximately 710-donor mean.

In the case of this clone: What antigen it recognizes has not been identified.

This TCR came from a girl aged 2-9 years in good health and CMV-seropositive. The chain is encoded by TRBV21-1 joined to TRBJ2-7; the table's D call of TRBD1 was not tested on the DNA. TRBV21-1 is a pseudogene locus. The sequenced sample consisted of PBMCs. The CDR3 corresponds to CASSKVKGNEQYF. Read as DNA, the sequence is TGTGCCAGCAGCAAAGTAAAGGGGAACGAGCAGTACTTC.